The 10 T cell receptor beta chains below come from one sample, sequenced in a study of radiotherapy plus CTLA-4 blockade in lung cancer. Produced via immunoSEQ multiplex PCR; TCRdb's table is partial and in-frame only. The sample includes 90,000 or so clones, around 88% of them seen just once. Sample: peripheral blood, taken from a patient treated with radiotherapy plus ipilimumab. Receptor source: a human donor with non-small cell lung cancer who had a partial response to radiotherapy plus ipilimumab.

The CDR3 protein is CASSREGGLGYTF. The CDR3 DNA sequence: TGTGCCAGCAGCCGAGAGGGTGGTCTTGGCTACACCTTC. The V call is TRBV6-1, the J call TRBJ1-2; D is unclear. The CDR3 runs to 13 residues. Per the germline V gene, CDR1 is MNHNS and CDR2 is SASEGT. Trimming stripped 6 bases from V and 7 bases from J, with 15 bases between.

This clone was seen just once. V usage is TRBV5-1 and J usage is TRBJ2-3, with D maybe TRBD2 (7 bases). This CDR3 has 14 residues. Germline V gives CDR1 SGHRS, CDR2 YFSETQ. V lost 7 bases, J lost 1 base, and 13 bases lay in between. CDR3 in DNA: TGCGCCAGCCGCGGGGGCGTGCGCACAGATACGCAGTATTTT. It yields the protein CASRGGVRTDTQYF.

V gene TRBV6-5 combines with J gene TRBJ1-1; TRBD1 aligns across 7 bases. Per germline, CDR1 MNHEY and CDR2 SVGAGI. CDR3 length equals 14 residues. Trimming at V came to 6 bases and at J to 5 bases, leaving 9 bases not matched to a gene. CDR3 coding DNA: TGTGCCAGCAGAGGAGGGGACAGTTGGACTGAAGCTTTCTTT. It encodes CASRGGDSWTEAFF.

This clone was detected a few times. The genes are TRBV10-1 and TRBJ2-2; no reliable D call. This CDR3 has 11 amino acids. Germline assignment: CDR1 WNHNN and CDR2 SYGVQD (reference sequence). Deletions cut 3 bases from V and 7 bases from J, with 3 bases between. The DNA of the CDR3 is TGCGCCAGCAGTGACAGCGGGGAGCTGTTTTTT. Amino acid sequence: CASSDSGELFF.

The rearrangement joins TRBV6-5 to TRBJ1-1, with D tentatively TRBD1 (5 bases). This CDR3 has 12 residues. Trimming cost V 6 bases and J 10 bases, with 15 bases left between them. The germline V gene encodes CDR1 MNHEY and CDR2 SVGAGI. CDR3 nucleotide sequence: TGTGCCAGCAGAGAAGGGGTGGGGATAGCTTTCTTT. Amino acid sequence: CASREGVGIAFF.

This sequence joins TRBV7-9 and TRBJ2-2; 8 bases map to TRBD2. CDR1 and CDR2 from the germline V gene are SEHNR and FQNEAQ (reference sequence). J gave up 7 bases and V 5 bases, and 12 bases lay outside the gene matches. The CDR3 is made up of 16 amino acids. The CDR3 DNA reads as TGTGCCAGCAGCGCTCTGGGCGGGACTAGTGTCGGGGAGCTGTTTTTT. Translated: CASSALGGTSVGELFF.

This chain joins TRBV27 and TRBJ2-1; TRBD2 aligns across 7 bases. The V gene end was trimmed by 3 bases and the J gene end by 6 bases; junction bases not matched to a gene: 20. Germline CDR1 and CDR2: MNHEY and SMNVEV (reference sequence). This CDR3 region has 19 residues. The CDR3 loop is CASSFPTPNSGWGGNEQFF. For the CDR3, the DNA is TGTGCCAGCAGTTTCCCCACCCCGAATAGCGGGTGGGGCGGCAATGAGCAGTTCTTC.

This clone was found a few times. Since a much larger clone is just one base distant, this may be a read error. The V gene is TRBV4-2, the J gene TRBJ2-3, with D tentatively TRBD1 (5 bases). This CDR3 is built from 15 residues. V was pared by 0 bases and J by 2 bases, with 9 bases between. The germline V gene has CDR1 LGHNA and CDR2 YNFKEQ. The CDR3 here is CASSQDRATTDTQYF. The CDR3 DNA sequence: TGTGCCAGCAGCCAAGACAGGGCAACCACAGATACGCAGTATTTT.

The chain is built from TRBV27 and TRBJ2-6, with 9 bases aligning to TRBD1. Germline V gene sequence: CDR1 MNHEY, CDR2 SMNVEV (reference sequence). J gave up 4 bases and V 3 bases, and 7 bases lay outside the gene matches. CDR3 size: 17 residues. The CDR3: CASSFRDRVSGANVLTF. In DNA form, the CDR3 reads TGTGCCAGCAGTTTCAGGGACAGGGTTTCAGGGGCCAACGTCCTGACTTTC.

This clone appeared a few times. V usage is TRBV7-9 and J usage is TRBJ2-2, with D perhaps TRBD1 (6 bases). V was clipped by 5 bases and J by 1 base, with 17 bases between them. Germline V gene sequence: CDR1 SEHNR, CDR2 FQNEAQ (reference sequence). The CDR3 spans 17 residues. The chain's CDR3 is CASSPLRGYRNTGELFF. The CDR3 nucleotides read TGTGCCAGCAGCCCTCTGAGGGGGTACCGGAACACCGGGGAGCTGTTTTTT.